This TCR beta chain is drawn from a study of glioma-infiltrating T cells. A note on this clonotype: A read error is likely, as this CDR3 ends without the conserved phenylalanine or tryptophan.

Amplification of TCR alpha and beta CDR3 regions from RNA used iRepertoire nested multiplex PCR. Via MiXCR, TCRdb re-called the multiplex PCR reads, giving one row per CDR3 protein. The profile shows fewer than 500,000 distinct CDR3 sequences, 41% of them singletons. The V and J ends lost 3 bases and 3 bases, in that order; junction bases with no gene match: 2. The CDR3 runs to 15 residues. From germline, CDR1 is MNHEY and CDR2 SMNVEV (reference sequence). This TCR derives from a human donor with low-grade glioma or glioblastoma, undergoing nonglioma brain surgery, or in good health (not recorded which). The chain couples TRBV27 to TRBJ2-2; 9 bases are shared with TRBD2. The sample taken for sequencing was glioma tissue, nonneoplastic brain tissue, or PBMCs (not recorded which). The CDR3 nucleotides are TGTGCCAGCAGTTTCAGCGGGAGGTACACCGGGGAGCTGTTTCTT. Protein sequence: CASSFSGRYTGELFL.